These 7 T cell receptor beta chains were all obtained from the same sample, sequenced in a study of PD-1 blockade in classical Hodgkin lymphoma. Clones were read by immunoSEQ multiplex PCR, and TCRdb kept only the in-frame ones, dropping some. The sample contains tens of thousands of clones, 80% to 90% of which appear only once. Patients all relapsed after autologous stem cell transplantation, and there was variation in brentuximab vedotin exposure. The input for sequencing was peripheral blood mononuclear cells (PBMCs), taken at baseline. These receptors came from a human donor with classical Hodgkin lymphoma.

The rearrangement joins TRBV19 to TRBJ2-6; D gene ambiguous. CDR3 length: 18 residues. V lost 6 bases and J 0 bases, leaving 18 bases between the germline ends. Germline CDR1 LNHDA, CDR2 SQIVND (reference sequence). CDR3 residues: CASSHLWGFTSGANVLTF. The CDR3, as DNA: TGTGCCAGTAGCCATTTGTGGGGATTTACCTCTGGGGCCAACGTCCTGACTTTC.

This clone was counted between two and nine times. This chain connects TRBV27 to TRBJ1-5, with D possibly being TRBD1 (5 bases). The length of the CDR3 is 14 residues. Germline loops: CDR1 MNHEY, CDR2 SMNVEV (reference sequence). The ends were cut back, 2 bases at V and 9 bases at J, with 14 bases in the middle. In nucleotides, the CDR3 is TGTGCCAGCAGTTTAAGTAGGGGTAAACGGCCCCAGCATTTT. Translated, it gives CASSLSRGKRPQHF.

The genes are TRBV2 and TRBJ1-1; no clear D. Trimming took off 6 bases at V and 1 base at J, with 9 bases between the two ends. The CDR3 spans 13 residues. CDR1 and CDR2 (germline): SNHLY, FYNNEI. CDR3 sequence reads: CASSSPGNTEAFF. CDR3 coding DNA: TGTGCCAGCAGCTCCCCGGGGAACACTGAAGCTTTCTTT.

This clone came up once. The V and J genes are TRBV6-1 and TRBJ1-5; TRBD1 is a possible D gene (5 bases). The CDR3 sequence is 12 residues long. Looked up from germline, CDR1 is MNHNS and CDR2 is SASEGT. The V end lost 5 bases, the J end lost 11 bases, and 13 bases lay between the germline ends. CDR3 sequence: CASSLGVRAQHF. The CDR3, as DNA: TGTGCCAGCAGTTTAGGGGTTAGGGCCCAGCATTTT.

The J gene is TRBJ1-5, the V gene TRBV27; TRBD1 aligns across 8 bases. CDR3 length: 13 residues. V trimming: 5 bases; J trimming: 7 bases; junction bases outside the gene matches: 4. From germline, CDR1 is MNHEY and CDR2 SMNVEV (reference sequence). CDR3 amino acids: CASSRQGWQPQHF. For the CDR3, the DNA is TGTGCCAGCAGTCGACAGGGGTGGCAGCCCCAGCATTTT.

V gene TRBV10-2 combines with J gene TRBJ1-5; D not resolved. Trimming removed 10 bases from V and 9 bases from J, with 7 bases in between. Germline CDR1 and CDR2: WSHSY and SAAADI. CDR3 length equals 9 residues. As DNA, the CDR3 is TGCGCCACCACATGGCCCCAGCATTTT. This sequence encodes CATTWPQHF.

CDR3 nucleotides: TGTGCCAGCAGCTTGCGAGGGGCCCGGGAAGCTTTCTTT. Amino acid sequence: CASSLRGAREAFF. This chain connects TRBV5-4 to TRBJ1-1, with D tentatively TRBD1 (5 bases). The CDR3 has 13 residues. Trimming took off 1 base at V and 8 bases at J, with 12 bases between the two ends. CDR1 and CDR2 (germline): SGHNT, YYREEE (reference sequence).